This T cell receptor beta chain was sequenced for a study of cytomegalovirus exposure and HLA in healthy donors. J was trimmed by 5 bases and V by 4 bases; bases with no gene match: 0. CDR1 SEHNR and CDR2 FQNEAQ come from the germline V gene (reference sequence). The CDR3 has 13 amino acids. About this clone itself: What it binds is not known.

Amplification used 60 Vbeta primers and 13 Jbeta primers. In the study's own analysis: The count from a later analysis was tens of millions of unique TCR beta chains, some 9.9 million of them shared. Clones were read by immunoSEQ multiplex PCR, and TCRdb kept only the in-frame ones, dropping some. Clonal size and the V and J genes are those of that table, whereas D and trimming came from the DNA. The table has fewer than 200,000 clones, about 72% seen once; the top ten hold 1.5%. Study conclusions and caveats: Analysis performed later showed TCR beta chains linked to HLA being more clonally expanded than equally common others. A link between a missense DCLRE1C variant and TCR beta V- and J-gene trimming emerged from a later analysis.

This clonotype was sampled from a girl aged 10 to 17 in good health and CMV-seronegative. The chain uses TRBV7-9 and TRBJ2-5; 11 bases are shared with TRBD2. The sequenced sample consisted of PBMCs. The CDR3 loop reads CASSWTSGETQYF. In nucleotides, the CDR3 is TGTGCCAGCAGCTGGACTAGCGGGGAGACCCAGTACTTC.